Below are 23 T cell receptor beta chains sequenced from a single sample in a study of Ad26.COV2.S vaccination and SARS-CoV-2 variants. As to treatment: around 19 received Ad26.COV2.S at low or high dose, single or two shots; five or six received placebo; per-sample allocation not given. Sampling took place 63 days after the first vaccine or placebo injection. Assay: immunoSEQ multiplex PCR; the TCRdb copy retains only in-frame clones and omits some. This table has roughly 350,000 clones, about nine tenths appearing once. The material was peripheral blood, obtained in a trial of Ad26.COV2.S vaccine versus placebo. The receptor source for this set is a person between 18 and 60 years old who received the Ad26.COV2.S COVID-19 vaccine or a placebo.

This clone has only a few counts. The chain combines TRBV30 with TRBJ1-5, with D possibly being TRBD1 (6 bases). The CDR3 contains 12 residues. In germline, CDR1 is GTSNPN, CDR2 SVGIG (reference sequence). V lost 7 bases and J lost 4, with 11 bases in between. CDR3 DNA sequence: TGTGCCTTCAATACAGGGAATCAGCCCCAGCATTTT. It codes for CAFNTGNQPQHF.

The V gene is TRBV20-1, the J gene TRBJ2-1; 10 bases align to TRBD2. There are 15 residues in the CDR3. After removal of 3 bases from V and 4 bases from J, the junction contained 6 bases not matched to a gene. Germline values: CDR1 DFQATT, CDR2 SNEGSKA (reference sequence). The CDR3 nucleotides read TGCAGTGCTAGTACTGGGACTAGCGATTACAATGAGCAGTTCTTC. As protein: CSASTGTSDYNEQFF.

The genes are TRBV5-4 and TRBJ1-1; 7 bases match TRBD1. The CDR3 extends over 13 amino acids. Per germline, CDR1 SGHNT and CDR2 YYREEE (reference sequence). V shed 4 bases and J 8 bases; nucleotides not matched to a gene: 8. The CDR3 loop is CASSVPDRDEAFF. The CDR3 nucleotides read TGTGCCAGCAGCGTTCCTGACAGGGACGAAGCTTTCTTT.

The chain has TRBV6-2 or TRBV6-3 and TRBJ1-1, with 11 positions matching TRBD1. This CDR3 comprises 15 residues. The V segment lost 2 bases and the J segment 5 bases; nucleotides outside the gene matches: 4. The V gene's germline CDR1 is MNHEY and CDR2 SVGEGT. For the CDR3, the DNA is TGTGCCAGCAGTTACCTCGGGACAGGGGGAACTGAAGCTTTCTTT. Amino acid sequence: CASSYLGTGGTEAFF.

J is TRBJ1-1 and V is TRBV19, with 11 bases lining up with TRBD1. The CDR3 runs to 16 residues. V was pared by 5 bases and J by 3 bases, with 8 bases of the junction left unmatched. Germline values: CDR1 LNHDA, CDR2 SQIVND (reference sequence). The DNA of the CDR3 is TGTGCCAGTAGTCCCCGGACAGGGGGCGGCTACACTGAAGCTTTCTTT. This codes for CASSPRTGGGYTEAFF.

This chain connects TRBV6-5 to TRBJ1-4; D call uncertain. Trimming stripped 2 bases from V and 0 bases from J, with 10 bases between. The germline CDR1 and CDR2 sequences are MNHEY and SVGAGI. There are 16 residues in the CDR3. The CDR3 region has the DNA TGTGCCAGCAGTTACGGTCCAACTTCAACTAATGAAAAACTGTTTTTT. Its translation is CASSYGPTSTNEKLFF.

In DNA, the CDR3 is TGTGCCAGTAGTGTGACAGGGGGGAATCAGCCCCAGCATTTT. This gives the protein CASSVTGGNQPQHF. The chain is built from TRBV19 and TRBJ1-5; 9 nucleotides agree with TRBD1. J gave up 4 bases and V 5 bases, and 3 bases lay outside the gene matches. This CDR3 comprises 14 residues. Germline V gene lookup returns CDR1 LNHDA and CDR2 SQIVND (reference sequence). The whole variable domain, filled in from reference TRBV19 and TRBJ1-5, reads DGGITQSPKYLFRKEGQNVTLSCEQNLNHDAMYWYRQDPGQGLRLIYYSQIVNDFQKGDIAEGYSVSREKKESFPLTVTSAQKNPTAFYLCASSVTGGNQPQHFGDGTRLSIL.

V and J are TRBV14 and TRBJ2-7; unclear D gene. This CDR3 is built from 15 residues. V was clipped by 0 bases and J by 7 bases, with 16 bases between them. Germline V gives CDR1 SGHDN, CDR2 FVKESK. As DNA, the CDR3 is TGTGCCAGCAGCCAAGATAAGGAATTAACCGGGGAGCAGTACTTC. Its protein product is CASSQDKELTGEQYF.

The chain carries TRBV30 and TRBJ1-3, with a weak D call TRBD1 (5 bases). The CDR3 covers 12 residues. V gave up 7 bases and J gave up 4 bases, with 11 bases separating them. The germline gives CDR1 GTSNPN, CDR2 SVGIG (reference sequence). The CDR3 loop is CASTGSGNTIYF. The CDR3 bases are TGTGCCTCCACAGGATCGGGAAACACCATATATTTT.

About this clone itself: An end of the junction does not agree with germline; a read error may underlie this. The V gene is TRBV6-5, the J gene TRBJ2-3; TRBD1 matches 7 bases. This CDR3 is 15 amino acids long. CDR1 is MNHEY, CDR2 SVGAGI, per germline. The chain's CDR3 is CASRDTGVSTDTQYF. CDR3 bases: TGTGCCAGCAGGGACACAGGGGTGAGCACGGATACGCAGTATTTT.

On this clone itself: Being one base from a much bigger clone, this may be a read error. The same CDR3 also results from other DNA sequences found in this sample. The chain links TRBV5-4 to TRBJ2-7; tentatively, D is TRBD2 (6 bases). The V gene's germline CDR1 is SGHNT and CDR2 YYREEE (reference sequence). The V and J ends lost 4 bases and 2 bases respectively, with 7 bases between them. The CDR3 sequence is 12 residues long. The CDR3 DNA follows: TGTGCCAGCAGCGGGGAGGCCTACGAGCAGTACTTC. Translation: CASSGEAYEQYF.

This clone has a single count. The CDR3 reads CASSQIGTGFPYEQYF. The DNA of the CDR3 is TGTGCCAGCAGCCAAATCGGGACAGGTTTCCCCTACGAGCAGTACTTC. The chain carries TRBV3-1 (or the pseudogene TRBV3-2) and TRBJ2-7, with 8 positions matching TRBD1. This CDR3 is built from 16 residues. The trim removed 2 bases at V and 2 bases at J, leaving 8 bases unmatched. Germline CDR1 LGHDT, CDR2 YNNKEL (reference sequence).

In its sample, this clone was seen once. The rearrangement links TRBV5-5 to TRBJ1-4; D not resolved. The V end lost 1 base, the J end lost 0 bases, and 10 bases lay between the germline ends. Per germline, CDR1 SGHKS and CDR2 YYEKEE (reference sequence). This CDR3 comprises 16 residues. CDR3 in amino acids: CASSLLSWATNEKLFF. The CDR3, as DNA: TGTGCCAGCAGCTTGCTTTCTTGGGCAACTAATGAAAAACTGTTTTTT.

This clone was picked up a small number of times. The chain recombines TRBV5-1 with TRBJ2-1; perhaps TRBD2 as D (6 bases). The CDR3 covers 13 residues. Germline loops: CDR1 SGHRS, CDR2 YFSETQ. Trimming shortened V by 4 bases and J by 10 bases, and 15 bases separated the two germline ends. CDR3 sequence: CASSGGLSGEQFF. In DNA, the CDR3 is TGCGCCAGCAGCGGGGGACTTTCGGGGGAGCAGTTCTTC.

The chain is built from TRBV6-2 or TRBV6-3 and TRBJ2-6; D remains unclear. There are 14 residues in the CDR3. The germline V and J ends were trimmed by 4 bases and 0 bases, with 4 bases remaining between them. Per germline, CDR1 MNHEY and CDR2 SVGEGT. The CDR3, as DNA: TGTGCCAGCAGTTGGTTCTCTGGGGCCAACGTCCTGACTTTC. Its protein product is CASSWFSGANVLTF.

This sequence joins TRBV9 and TRBJ1-1, with TRBD1 as a possible D gene (6 bases). This CDR3 region has 13 residues. V was clipped by 7 bases and J by 1 base, with 11 bases between them. Per the germline V gene, CDR1 is SGDLS and CDR2 is YYNGEE. This CDR3 reads CASQTGSNTEAFF. DNA of the CDR3: TGTGCCAGCCAGACAGGATCGAACACTGAAGCTTTCTTT.

The V call is TRBV6-2 or TRBV6-3, the J call TRBJ2-5, with D perhaps matching TRBD1 (6 bases). Trimming took off 5 bases at V and 5 bases at J, with 18 bases between the two ends. This CDR3 spans 15 amino acids. The germline CDR1 and CDR2 sequences are MNHEY and SVGEGT. CDR3 residues: CASSPGSQGLETQYF. The CDR3, as DNA: TGTGCCAGCAGTCCGGGGTCCCAGGGGCTGGAGACCCAGTACTTC.

The CDR3 DNA is TGTGCCTGGAGCTCGGTATTCGAGCAGTACTTC. This codes for CAWSSVFEQYF. The chain links TRBV30 to TRBJ2-7; no definite D call. The CDR3 has 11 residues. Per the germline V gene, CDR1 is GTSNPN and CDR2 is SVGIG (reference sequence). Trimming pared 3 bases from V and 6 bases from J, leaving 9 bases between.

V usage is TRBV28 and J usage is TRBJ2-2, with D possibly matching TRBD1 (6 bases). CDR1 MDHEN and CDR2 SYDVKM come from the germline V gene. This CDR3 has 15 amino acids. The V end lost 6 bases, the J end lost 1 base, and 12 bases lay between the germline ends. The CDR3 bases are TGTGCCAGCAGAGCGCAGGGACAGAACACCGGGGAGCTGTTTTTT. Translation: CASRAQGQNTGELFF.

This clone was observed a few times. The gene calls are TRBV7-2 and TRBJ1-5; no clear D. The ends were cut back, 2 bases at V and 7 bases at J, with 9 bases in the middle. This CDR3 is 13 amino acids long. Germline CDR1 SGHTA, CDR2 FQGNSA. The CDR3, as DNA: TGTGCCAGCAGCTTAAATCAGGCGCAGCCCCAGCATTTT. It encodes CASSLNQAQPQHF.

This sequence joins TRBV9 and TRBJ2-5, with a tentative D call TRBD1 (5 bases). CDR1 is SGDLS and CDR2 is YYNGEE in the germline V gene. With 4 bases removed from V and 6 bases from J, the gap between germline ends came to 16 bases. CDR3 length: 14 residues. CDR3 loop: CASSPFLGAKTQYF. CDR3 DNA sequence: TGTGCCAGCAGCCCTTTCTTAGGGGCGAAGACCCAGTACTTC.

The gene calls are TRBV30 and TRBJ2-1, with D unclear. The ends were cut back, 2 bases at V and 7 bases at J, with 18 bases in the middle. Germline V gives CDR1 GTSNPN, CDR2 SVGIG (reference sequence). The length of the CDR3 is 15 residues. In DNA form, the CDR3 reads TGTGCCTGGAGTCCTCTTTATGAAGCCAAGAATGAGCAGTTCTTC. Protein product: CAWSPLYEAKNEQFF.

The chain recombines TRBV6-2 or TRBV6-3 with TRBJ2-7; D uncertain. V lost 0 bases and J lost 0, with 6 bases in between. From germline, CDR1 is MNHEY and CDR2 SVGEGT. This CDR3 comprises 14 residues. The CDR3 coding sequence is TGTGCCAGCAGTTACTCAGGCTACTCCTACGAGCAGTACTTC. Translated: CASSYSGYSYEQYF.